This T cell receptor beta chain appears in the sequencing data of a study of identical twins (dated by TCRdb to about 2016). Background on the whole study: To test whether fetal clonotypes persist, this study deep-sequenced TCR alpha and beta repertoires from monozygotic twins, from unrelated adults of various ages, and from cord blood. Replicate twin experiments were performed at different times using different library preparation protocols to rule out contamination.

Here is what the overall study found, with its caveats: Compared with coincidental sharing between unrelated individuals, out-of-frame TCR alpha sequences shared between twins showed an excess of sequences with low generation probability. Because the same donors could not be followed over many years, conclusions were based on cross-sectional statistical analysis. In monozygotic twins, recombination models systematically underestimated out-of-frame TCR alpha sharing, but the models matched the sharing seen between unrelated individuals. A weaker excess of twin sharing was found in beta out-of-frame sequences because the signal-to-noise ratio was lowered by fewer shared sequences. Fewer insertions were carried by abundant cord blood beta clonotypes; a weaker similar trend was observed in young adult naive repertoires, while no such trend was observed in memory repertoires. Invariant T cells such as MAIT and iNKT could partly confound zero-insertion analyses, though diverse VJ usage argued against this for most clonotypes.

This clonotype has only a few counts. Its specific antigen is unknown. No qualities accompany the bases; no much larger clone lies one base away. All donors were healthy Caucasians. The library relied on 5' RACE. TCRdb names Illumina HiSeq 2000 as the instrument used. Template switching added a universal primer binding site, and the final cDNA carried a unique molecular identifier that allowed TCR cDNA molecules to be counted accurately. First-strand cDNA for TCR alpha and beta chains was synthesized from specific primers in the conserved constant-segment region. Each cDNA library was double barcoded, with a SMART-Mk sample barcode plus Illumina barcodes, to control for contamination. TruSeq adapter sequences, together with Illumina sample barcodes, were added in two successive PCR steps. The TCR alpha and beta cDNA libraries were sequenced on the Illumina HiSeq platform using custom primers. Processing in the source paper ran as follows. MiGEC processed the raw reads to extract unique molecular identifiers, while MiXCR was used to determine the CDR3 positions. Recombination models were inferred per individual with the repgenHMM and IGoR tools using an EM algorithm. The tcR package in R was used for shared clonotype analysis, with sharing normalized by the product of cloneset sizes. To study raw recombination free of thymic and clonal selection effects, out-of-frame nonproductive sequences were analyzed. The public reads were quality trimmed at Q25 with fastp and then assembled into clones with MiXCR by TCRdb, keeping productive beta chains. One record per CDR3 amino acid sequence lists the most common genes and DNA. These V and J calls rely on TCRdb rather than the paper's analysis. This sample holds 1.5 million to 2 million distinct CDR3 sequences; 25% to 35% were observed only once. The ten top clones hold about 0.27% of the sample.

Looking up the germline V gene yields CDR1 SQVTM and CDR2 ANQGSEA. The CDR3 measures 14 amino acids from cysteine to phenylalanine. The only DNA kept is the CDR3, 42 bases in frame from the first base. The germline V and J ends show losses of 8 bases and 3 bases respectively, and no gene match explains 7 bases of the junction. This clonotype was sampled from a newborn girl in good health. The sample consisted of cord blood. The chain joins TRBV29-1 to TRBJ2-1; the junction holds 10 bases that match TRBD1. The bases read TGCAGCACCGGACGGACAGGGGGCTACAATGAGCAGTTCTTC. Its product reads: CSTGRTGGYNEQFF.